The clone carrying this T cell receptor beta chain showed up just a few times. Trimming cost V 5 bases and J 7 bases, with 5 bases left between them. The CDR3 extends over 10 amino acids. The V gene's germline CDR1 is DFQATT and CDR2 SNEGSKA (reference sequence). Combining a sample-barcoded 5' primer with a J-beta primer mix, a second PCR ran for roughly 7 to 11 cycles. The study obtained at least 3 million CDR3-containing paired-end reads from every sample. MiXCR, run by TCRdb on the 5' RACE reads, gives a single entry per CDR3 protein. The table has about 970,000 distinct CDR3 sequences, just over 50% seen once. The data belong to a study of blood T cells in healthy people across ages.

The receptor comes from a woman between 55 and 75 years old in good health. The sample taken for sequencing was blood. The chain has TRBV20-1 and TRBJ1-4; D gene unclear. The CDR3, as DNA: TGCAGTGCTGGTGGTGAAAAACTGTTTTTT. This translates into CSAGGEKLFF.